This T cell receptor (beta chain) was profiled in a study of OX40 agonist ivuxolimab in advanced cancers. Study-level background: Patients received the agonistic anti-OX40 (CD134) antibody ivuxolimab. Dose-escalation patients suffered from hepatocellular carcinoma, melanoma, renal cell or head and neck cancer.

V dropped 4 bases and J dropped 6; count of bases not matched to a gene: 3. Germline V lookup: CDR1 MNHEY, CDR2 SMNVEV (reference sequence). The CDR3 totals 14 residues. Data came from immunoSEQ multiplex PCR; TCRdb stores just in-frame clones and leaves some out. The table includes 60,000 to 90,000 clones, less than 85% detected once. The chain links TRBV27 to TRBJ1-5, with 10 bases aligning to TRBD1. The sample in question was CD4+ or CD8+ T cells sorted from blood, obtained in a trial of the OX40 agonist ivuxolimab. The clonotype originates from an adult with an advanced solid tumor such as melanoma, head and neck, liver or kidney cancer. The CDR3: CASSSGTGVQPQHF. CDR3 sequence (DNA): TGTGCCAGCAGTTCCGGGACAGGGGTTCAGCCCCAGCATTTT.